This T cell receptor beta chain was retrieved from a study of T cells after yellow fever vaccination. TCRdb re-analysed the 5' RACE reads in MiXCR, keeping a single row per CDR3 protein. There are a few hundred thousand distinct CDR3 sequences in the sample; around 10% occur only once, and over 3% lies in the top ten. The origin of this receptor is a young man who received the YFV17D yellow fever vaccine. The material was CD4+ T cells sorted from PBMCs, obtained 5 days after the yellow fever booster vaccination.

CDR3 coding DNA: TGCAGTGCTACGGACAGGTACTACGAGCAGTACGTC. This gives the protein CSATDRYYEQYV. This chain links TRBV20-1 with TRBJ2-7; 7 nucleotides agree with TRBD1. The CDR3 is 12 residues long. Germline lookup yields CDR1 DFQATT and CDR2 SNEGSKA (reference sequence). V was clipped by 4 bases and J by 3 bases; unmatched bases: 3.